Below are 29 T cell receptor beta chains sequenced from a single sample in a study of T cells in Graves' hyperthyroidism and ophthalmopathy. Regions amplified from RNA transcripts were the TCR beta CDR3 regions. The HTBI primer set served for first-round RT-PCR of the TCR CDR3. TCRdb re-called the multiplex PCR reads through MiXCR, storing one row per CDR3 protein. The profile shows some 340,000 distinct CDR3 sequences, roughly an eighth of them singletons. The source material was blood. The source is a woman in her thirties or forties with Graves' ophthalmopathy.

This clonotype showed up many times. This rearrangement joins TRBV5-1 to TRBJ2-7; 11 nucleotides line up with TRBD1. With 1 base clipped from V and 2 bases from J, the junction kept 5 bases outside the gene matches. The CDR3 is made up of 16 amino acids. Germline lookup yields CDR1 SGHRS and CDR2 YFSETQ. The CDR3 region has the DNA TGCGCCAGCAGCTTGTATGGGGGACAGGGGGCCTACGAGCAGTACTTC. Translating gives CASSLYGGQGAYEQYF. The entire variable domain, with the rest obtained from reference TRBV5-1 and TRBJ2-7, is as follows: KAGVTQTPRYLIKTRGQQVTLSCSPISGHRSVSWYQQTPGQGLQFLFEYFSETQRNKGNFPGRFSGRQFSNSRSEMNVSTLELGDSALYLCASSLYGGQGAYEQYFGPGTRLTVT.

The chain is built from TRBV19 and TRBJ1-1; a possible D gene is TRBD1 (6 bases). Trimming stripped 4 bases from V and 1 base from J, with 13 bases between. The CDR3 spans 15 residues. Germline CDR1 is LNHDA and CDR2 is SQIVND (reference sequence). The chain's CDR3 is CASSSQTGPNTEAFF. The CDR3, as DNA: TGTGCCAGTAGTAGCCAGACAGGCCCGAACACTGAAGCTTTCTTT.

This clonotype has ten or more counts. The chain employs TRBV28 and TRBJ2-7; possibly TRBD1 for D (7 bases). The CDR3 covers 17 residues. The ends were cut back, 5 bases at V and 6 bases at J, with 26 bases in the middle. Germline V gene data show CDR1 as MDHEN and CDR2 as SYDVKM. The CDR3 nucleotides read TGTGCCAGCAGTCCCTATGGAGGGGGCAATCTGCTACTCGAGCAGTACTTC. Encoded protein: CASSPYGGGNLLLEQYF.

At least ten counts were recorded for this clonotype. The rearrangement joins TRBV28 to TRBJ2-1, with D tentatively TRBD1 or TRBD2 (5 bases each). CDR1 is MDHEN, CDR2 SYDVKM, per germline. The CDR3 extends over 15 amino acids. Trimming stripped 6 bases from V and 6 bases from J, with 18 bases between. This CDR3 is CASSPRGGGGNEQFF. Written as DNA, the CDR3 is TGTGCCAGCAGCCCCCGGGGCGGTGGGGGCAATGAGCAGTTCTTC. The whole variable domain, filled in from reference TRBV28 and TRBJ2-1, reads DVKVTQSSRYLVKRTGEKVFLECVQDMDHENMFWYRQDPGLGLRLIYFSYDVKMKEKGDIPEGYSVSREKKERFSLILESASTNQTSMYLCASSPRGGGGNEQFFGPGTRLTVL.

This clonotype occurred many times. The CDR3 sequence is CASSGGLDREQFF. The DNA for the CDR3 is TGTGCCAGCAGTGGAGGGTTGGACCGTGAGCAGTTCTTC. This chain uses TRBV27 with TRBJ2-1; the D gene is possibly TRBD2 (6 bases). Germline V CDR1 and CDR2: MNHEY, SMNVEV (reference sequence). Trimming removed 5 bases at V and 9 bases at J, with 14 bases between. The CDR3 spans 13 residues.

The CDR3: CASSNTGGRQPQHF. CDR3 DNA sequence: TGTGCCAGCTCTAATACAGGGGGCCGTCAGCCCCAGCATTTT. The chain is built from TRBV27 and TRBJ1-5, with 9 bases aligning to TRBD1. J lost 6 bases, V lost 8 bases, and 8 bases had no gene match. The CDR3 loop spans 14 amino acids. Germline V gene lookup returns CDR1 MNHEY and CDR2 SMNVEV (reference sequence).

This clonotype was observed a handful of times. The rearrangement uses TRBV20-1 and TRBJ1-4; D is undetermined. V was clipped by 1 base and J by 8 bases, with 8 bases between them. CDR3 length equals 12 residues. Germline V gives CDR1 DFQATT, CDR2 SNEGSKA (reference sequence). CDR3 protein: CSARVSREKLFF. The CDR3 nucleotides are TGCAGTGCTAGAGTGTCGCGGGAAAAACTGTTTTTT.

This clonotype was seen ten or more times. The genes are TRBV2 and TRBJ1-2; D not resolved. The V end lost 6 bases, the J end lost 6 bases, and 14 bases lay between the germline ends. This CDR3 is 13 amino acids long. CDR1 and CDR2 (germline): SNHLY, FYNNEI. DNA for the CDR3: TGTGCCAGCAGCGAGACCCTTAGGAATGGCTACACCTTC. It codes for CASSETLRNGYTF. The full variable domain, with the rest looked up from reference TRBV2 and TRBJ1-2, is EPEVTQTPSHQVTQMGQEVILRCVPISNHLYFYWYRQILGQKVEFLVSFYNNEISEKSEIFDDQFSVERPDGSNFTLKIRSTKLEDSAMYFCASSETLRNGYTFGSGTRLTVV.

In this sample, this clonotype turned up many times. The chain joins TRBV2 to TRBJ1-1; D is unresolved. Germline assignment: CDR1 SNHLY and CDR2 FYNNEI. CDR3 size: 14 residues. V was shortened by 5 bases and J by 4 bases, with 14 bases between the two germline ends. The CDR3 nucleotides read TGTGCCAGCAGTATTAACGTGGGTCGCACTGAAGCTTTCTTT. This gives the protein CASSINVGRTEAFF.

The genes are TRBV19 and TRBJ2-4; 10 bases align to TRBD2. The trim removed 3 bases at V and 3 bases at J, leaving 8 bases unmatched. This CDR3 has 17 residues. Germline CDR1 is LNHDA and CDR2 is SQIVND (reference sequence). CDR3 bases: TGTGCCAGTAGTATGTCTAGCGGGAGTGGGGTCAAAAACATTCAGTACTTC. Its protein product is CASSMSSGSGVKNIQYF.

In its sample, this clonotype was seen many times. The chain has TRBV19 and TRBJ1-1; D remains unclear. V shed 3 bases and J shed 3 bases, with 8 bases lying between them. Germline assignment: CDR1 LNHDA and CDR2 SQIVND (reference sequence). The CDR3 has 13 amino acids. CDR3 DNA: TGTGCCAGTAGTATTGACGGGGACACTGAAGCTTTCTTT. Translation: CASSIDGDTEAFF.

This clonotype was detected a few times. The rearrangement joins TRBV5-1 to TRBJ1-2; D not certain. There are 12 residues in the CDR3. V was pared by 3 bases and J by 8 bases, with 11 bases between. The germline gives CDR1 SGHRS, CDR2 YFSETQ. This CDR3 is CASSSLGGGYTF. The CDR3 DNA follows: TGCGCCAGCAGCTCTCTCGGAGGGGGCTACACCTTC. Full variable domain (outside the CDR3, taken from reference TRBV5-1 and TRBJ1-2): KAGVTQTPRYLIKTRGQQVTLSCSPISGHRSVSWYQQTPGQGLQFLFEYFSETQRNKGNFPGRFSGRQFSNSRSEMNVSTLELGDSALYLCASSSLGGGYTFGSGTRLTVV.

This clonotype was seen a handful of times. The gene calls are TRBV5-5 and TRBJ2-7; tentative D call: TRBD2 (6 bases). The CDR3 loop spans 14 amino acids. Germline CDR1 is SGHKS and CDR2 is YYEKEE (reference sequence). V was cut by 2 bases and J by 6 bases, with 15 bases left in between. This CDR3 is CASSFVAGLGEQYF. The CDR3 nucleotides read TGTGCCAGCAGCTTCGTTGCGGGGTTAGGCGAGCAGTACTTC.

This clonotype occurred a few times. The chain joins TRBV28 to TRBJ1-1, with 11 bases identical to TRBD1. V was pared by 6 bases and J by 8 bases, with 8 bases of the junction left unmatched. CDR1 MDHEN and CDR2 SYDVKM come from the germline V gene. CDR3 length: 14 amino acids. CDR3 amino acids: CASRPYGQGAEAFF. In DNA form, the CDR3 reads TGTGCCAGCAGGCCATACGGACAGGGGGCCGAAGCTTTCTTT.

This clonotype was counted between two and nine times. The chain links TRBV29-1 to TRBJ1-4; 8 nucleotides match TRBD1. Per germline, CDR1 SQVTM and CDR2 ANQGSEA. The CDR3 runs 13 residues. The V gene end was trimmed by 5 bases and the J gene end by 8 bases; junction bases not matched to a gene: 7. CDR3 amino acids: CSVSGTGKEKLFF. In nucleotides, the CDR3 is TGCAGCGTTTCTGGGACAGGAAAGGAAAAACTGTTTTTT.

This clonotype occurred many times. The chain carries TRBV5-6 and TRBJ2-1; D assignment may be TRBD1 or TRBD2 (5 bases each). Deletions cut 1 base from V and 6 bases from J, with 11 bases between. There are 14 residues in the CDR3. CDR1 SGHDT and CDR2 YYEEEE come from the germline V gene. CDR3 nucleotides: TGTGCCAGCAGCTTGTGGGACGCGGGCAATGAGCAGTTCTTC. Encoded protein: CASSLWDAGNEQFF.

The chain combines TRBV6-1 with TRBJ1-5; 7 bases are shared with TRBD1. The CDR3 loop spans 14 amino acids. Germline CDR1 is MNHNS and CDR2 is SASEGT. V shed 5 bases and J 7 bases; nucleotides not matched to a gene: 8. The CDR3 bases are TGTGCCAGCAGTTCCGGACAGGTCGGACAGCCCCAGCATTTT. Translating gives CASSSGQVGQPQHF.

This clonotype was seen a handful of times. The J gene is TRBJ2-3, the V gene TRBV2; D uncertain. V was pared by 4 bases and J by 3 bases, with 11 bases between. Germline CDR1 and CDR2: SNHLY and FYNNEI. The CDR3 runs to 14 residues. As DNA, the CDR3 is TGTGCCAGCAGTGCAGGAAACGGGACAGATACGCAGTATTTT. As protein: CASSAGNGTDTQYF.

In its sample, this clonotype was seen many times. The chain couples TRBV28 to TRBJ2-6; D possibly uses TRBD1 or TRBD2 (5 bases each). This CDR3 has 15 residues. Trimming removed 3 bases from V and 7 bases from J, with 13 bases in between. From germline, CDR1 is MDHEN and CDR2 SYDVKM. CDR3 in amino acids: CASSLGVGFANVLTF. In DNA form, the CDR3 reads TGTGCCAGCAGTTTGGGGGTAGGGTTCGCCAACGTCCTGACTTTC.

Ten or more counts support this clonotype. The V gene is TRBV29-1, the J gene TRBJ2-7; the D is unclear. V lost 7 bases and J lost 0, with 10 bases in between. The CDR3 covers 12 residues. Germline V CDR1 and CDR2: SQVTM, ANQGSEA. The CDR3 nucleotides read TGCAGCGCCCAAGTTGGCTCCTACGAGCAGTACTTC. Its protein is CSAQVGSYEQYF.

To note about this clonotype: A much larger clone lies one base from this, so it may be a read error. The CDR3 DNA reads TGCAGTGCCCTTAAAATCGGACAGCCCAATCAGCCCCGGCATTTT. Translating it yields CSALKIGQPNQPRHF. The V call is TRBV20-1, the J call TRBJ1-5; D might be TRBD1 (6 bases). Germline assignment: CDR1 DFQATT and CDR2 SNEGSKA (reference sequence). The CDR3 has 15 amino acids.

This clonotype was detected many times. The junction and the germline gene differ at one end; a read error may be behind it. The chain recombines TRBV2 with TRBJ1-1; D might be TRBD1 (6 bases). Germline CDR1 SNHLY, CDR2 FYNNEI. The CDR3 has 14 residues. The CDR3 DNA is TGTGCCAGCAGTTTGGACAGATCCAACAGTGAAGCTTTCTTT. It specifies CASSLDRSNSEAFF.

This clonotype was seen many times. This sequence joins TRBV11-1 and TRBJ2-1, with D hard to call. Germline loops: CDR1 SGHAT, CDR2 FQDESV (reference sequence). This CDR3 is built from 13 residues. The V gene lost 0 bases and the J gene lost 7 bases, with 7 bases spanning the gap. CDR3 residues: CASSLAPVNEQFF. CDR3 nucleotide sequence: TGTGCCAGCAGCTTAGCTCCCGTTAATGAGCAGTTCTTC.

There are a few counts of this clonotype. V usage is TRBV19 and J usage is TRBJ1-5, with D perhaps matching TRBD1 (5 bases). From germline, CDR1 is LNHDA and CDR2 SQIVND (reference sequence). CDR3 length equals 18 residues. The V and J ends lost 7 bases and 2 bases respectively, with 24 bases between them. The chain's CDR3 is CASTKDNPGSSGNQPQHF. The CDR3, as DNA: TGTGCCAGTACCAAGGACAACCCGGGGAGTAGTGGCAATCAGCCCCAGCATTTT.

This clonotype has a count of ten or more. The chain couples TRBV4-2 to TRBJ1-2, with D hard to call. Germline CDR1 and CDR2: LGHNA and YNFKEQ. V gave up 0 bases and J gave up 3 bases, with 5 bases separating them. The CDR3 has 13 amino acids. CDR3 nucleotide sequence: TGTGCCAGCAGCCAAGACGGAGACTATGGCTACACCTTC. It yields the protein CASSQDGDYGYTF.

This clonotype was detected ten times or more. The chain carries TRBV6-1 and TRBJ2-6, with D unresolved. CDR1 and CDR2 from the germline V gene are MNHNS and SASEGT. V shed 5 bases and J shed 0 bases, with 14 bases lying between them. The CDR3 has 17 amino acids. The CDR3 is CASSPTNSDSGANVLTF. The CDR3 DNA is TGTGCCAGCAGTCCAACCAACTCAGACTCTGGGGCCAACGTCCTGACTTTC.

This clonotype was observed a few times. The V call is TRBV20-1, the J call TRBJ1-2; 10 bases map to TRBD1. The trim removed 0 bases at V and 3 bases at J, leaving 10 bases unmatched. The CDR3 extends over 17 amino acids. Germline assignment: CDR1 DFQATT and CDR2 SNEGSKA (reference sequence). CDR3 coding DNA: TGCAGTGCTAGAGATAGGGGACAGGGGCGTCGGGACTATGGCTACACCTTC. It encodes CSARDRGQGRRDYGYTF.

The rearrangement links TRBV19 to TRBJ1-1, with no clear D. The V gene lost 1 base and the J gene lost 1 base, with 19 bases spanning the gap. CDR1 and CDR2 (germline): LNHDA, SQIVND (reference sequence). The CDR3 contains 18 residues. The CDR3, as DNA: TGTGCCAGTAGTATAGGTACGGCTCTGATGGAAACGAACACTGAAGCTTTCTTT. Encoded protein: CASSIGTALMETNTEAFF.

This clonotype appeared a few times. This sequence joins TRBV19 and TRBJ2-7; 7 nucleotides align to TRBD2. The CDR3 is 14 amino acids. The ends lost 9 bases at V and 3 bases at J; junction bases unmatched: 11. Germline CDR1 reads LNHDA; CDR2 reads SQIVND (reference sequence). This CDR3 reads CASSDSSGGYEQYF. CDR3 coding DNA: TGTGCCAGCTCTGACTCCTCGGGAGGCTACGAGCAGTACTTC.